The clone carrying this TCR beta chain was picked up a small number of times. Its antigen is unidentified. This record belongs to a study of vaccination and CD4 T cells after COVID-19. Study background: Six males and four females, two of them Hispanic, were enrolled as convalescents.

At the Johns Hopkins FTIC core, DNA taken from cultured CD4+ T cells was sequenced by way of the Oncomine TCR Beta short-read assay. TCRdb ran MiXCR on the PCR reads and lists one entry per CDR3 protein. The sample consists of about 20,000 distinct CDR3 sequences, over 50% of them appearing once. The CDR3 sequence is 20 residues long. Germline values: CDR1 SEHNR, CDR2 FQNEAQ (reference sequence). The J segment lost 4 bases and the V segment lost 5 bases, leaving 14 bases of the junction unmatched. Documented treatment: roughly 11-day PBMC culture with coronavirus spike peptide pools or control peptides (ViraFEST assay). Recorded positive PCR dates fall between March and December 2020, preceding US Alpha, Beta and Delta variants.

V and J are TRBV7-9 and TRBJ2-2; 15 positions match TRBD2. Sequenced sample: CD4+ T cells from blood, cultured in vitro. The receptor was isolated from a human donor who had recovered from COVID-19. The CDR3 here is CASSPIGLAGGPLGTGELFF. The CDR3 nucleotides are TGTGCCAGCAGCCCAATTGGACTAGCGGGAGGGCCTTTAGGCACCGGGGAGCTGTTTTTT.